This record concerns one T cell receptor (beta chain) sequence. The repertoire was sequenced with immunoSEQ multiplex PCR; TCRdb's copy has only in-frame clones and lacks some. The sample has about 160,000 clones; around 87% are singletons. CDR1 and CDR2 (germline): MNHEY, SVGEGT. Trimming left V 0 bases short and J 3 bases short, with 15 bases between. This CDR3 region has 16 residues. The data are from a study of blood T cell repertoires in COVID-19. Study in general: The analysed material was cDNA or gDNA that came from T cells, B-cell-depleted T cells, or PBMCs.

The sequenced sample consisted of peripheral blood. This TCR was recovered from a man aged 55-75 years with COVID-19, enrolled during active disease. The chain combines TRBV6-2 or TRBV6-3 with TRBJ2-7; D perhaps matches TRBD1 (5 bases). CDR3: CASSYSRQGGSYEQYF. The DNA of the CDR3 is TGTGCCAGCAGTTACTCTCGGCAGGGTGGAAGCTACGAGCAGTACTTC.